This TCR beta chain was sequenced for a study of response to subunit inactivated influenza vaccine. As regards this clonotype: Its target is not known.

TCRdb independently ran MiXCR on the RT-PCR reads; one entry per CDR3 protein. The sample yields almost 250,000 distinct CDR3 sequences, 12% seen once. This CDR3 has 15 amino acids. V lost 6 bases and J lost 0; bases outside the gene matches: 4. Germline V lookup: CDR1 SGHRS, CDR2 YFSETQ. Study-level findings and limits: The authors suggested that few new T cells are recruited per seasonal influenza vaccination.

The gene calls are TRBV5-1 and TRBJ1-4; 8 bases are a match to TRBD1. The TCR comes from a man between 45 and 60 years old who received an inactivated influenza vaccine. The sample in question was non-naive T cells sorted from PBMCs, obtained around 14 days before vaccination. This CDR3 reads CASTGQGTTNEKLFF. CDR3 DNA: TGCGCCAGCACCGGACAGGGAACAACTAATGAAAAACTGTTTTTT.